Shown below are 20 T cell receptor beta chains from a single sample sequenced in a study of T cell responses to AZD1222 COVID-19 vaccine. Repertoires were generated with immunoSEQ multiplex PCR, while TCRdb's copy carries only in-frame clones and drops some. This sample has 150,000 or so clones, with about nine tenths found just once. The sequencing used peripheral blood, collected 28 days after the second dose of the MenACWY control vaccine. Source of these receptors: an adult who received the MenACWY meningococcal vaccine as a control.

V gene TRBV19 combines with J gene TRBJ1-2, with D unresolved. Germline V gene sequence: CDR1 LNHDA, CDR2 SQIVND (reference sequence). Trimming left V 4 bases short and J 1 base short, with 13 bases between. The CDR3 length is 15 residues. CDR3 sequence: CASSTASRYNYGYTF. DNA for the CDR3: TGTGCCAGTAGTACAGCCAGCCGATATAACTATGGCTACACCTTC.

The chain couples TRBV19 to TRBJ2-5, with 10 positions matching TRBD1. V was clipped by 8 bases and J by 7 bases; unmatched bases: 7. The CDR3 extends over 13 amino acids. CDR1 and CDR2 (germline): LNHDA, SQIVND (reference sequence). The CDR3 reads CASADRGFGTQYF. The CDR3 nucleotides are TGTGCCAGTGCGGACAGGGGGTTTGGGACCCAGTACTTC.

The chain couples TRBV3-1 (or the pseudogene TRBV3-2) to TRBJ1-1; D is uncertain. CDR1 is LGHDT, CDR2 YNNKEL, per germline (reference sequence). There are 13 residues in the CDR3. Trimming cost V 10 bases and J 1 base, with 13 bases left between them. CDR3 in DNA: TGTGCCACCGGAAGGAATGGGAACACTGAAGCTTTCTTT. Its translation: CATGRNGNTEAFF.

The J gene is TRBJ2-3, the V gene TRBV7-9, with TRBD2 matching 13 bases. With V trimmed by 5 bases and J by 6 bases, 5 bases remained unmatched. Germline CDR1 SEHNR, CDR2 FQNEAQ (reference sequence). CDR3 size: 15 residues. This chain's CDR3 is CASSPGLAGSDTQYF. CDR3 DNA: TGTGCCAGCAGCCCGGGACTAGCGGGATCGGATACGCAGTATTTT.

A single count supports this clone. The V and J genes are TRBV6-2 or TRBV6-3 and TRBJ2-7; 8 bases agree with TRBD1. The CDR3 runs to 13 residues. CDR1 MNHEY and CDR2 SVGEGT come from the germline V gene. V shed 5 bases and J 3 bases; nucleotides not matched to a gene: 3. CDR3 region: CASSKDRDYEQYF. The CDR3 DNA is TGTGCCAGCAGTAAGGACAGGGACTACGAGCAGTACTTC.

The chain is built from TRBV5-6 and TRBJ2-1, with TRBD2 matching over 7 bases. Germline loops: CDR1 SGHDT, CDR2 YYEEEE. The CDR3 consists of 15 residues. V gave up 5 bases and J gave up 3 bases; unmatched junction bases: 8. The CDR3 spells CASSPLAAVYNEQFF. CDR3 nucleotides: TGTGCCAGCAGTCCGCTAGCGGCCGTCTACAATGAGCAGTTCTTC.

The chain has TRBV27 and TRBJ1-4; D gene unclear. The CDR3 has 13 amino acids. V gave up 2 bases and J gave up 10 bases, with 11 bases separating them. CDR1 and CDR2 from the germline V gene are MNHEY and SMNVEV (reference sequence). The CDR3 loop reads CASSLGERRKLFF. The CDR3 coding sequence is TGTGCCAGCAGTTTAGGCGAGAGGAGAAAACTGTTTTTT.

There are a few counts of this clone. J is TRBJ1-5 and V is TRBV30, with 7 bases identical to TRBD1. The CDR3 is 12 residues long. V shed 5 bases and J 10 bases; nucleotides not matched to a gene: 8. CDR1 is GTSNPN and CDR2 is SVGIG in the germline V gene (reference sequence). The CDR3 is CAWDRTGKPQHF. Here the CDR3 DNA reads TGTGCCTGGGACAGGACAGGCAAACCCCAGCATTTT.

The chain uses TRBV29-1 and TRBJ2-1; unclear D gene. The CDR3 consists of 12 residues. Per the germline V gene, CDR1 is SQVTM and CDR2 is ANQGSEA. CDR3 nucleotides: TGCCAAGCAATGAGTGCCTACAATGAGCAGTTCTTC. Residues: CQAMSAYNEQFF.

The chain links TRBV28 to TRBJ1-4; D perhaps matches TRBD1 (5 bases). Germline loops: CDR1 MDHEN, CDR2 SYDVKM. The CDR3 contains 15 residues. With 7 bases removed from V and 0 bases from J, the gap between germline ends came to 12 bases. CDR3 nucleotide sequence: TGTGCCAGCATAACTGGGGCCGCAACTAATGAAAAACTGTTTTTT. This gives the protein CASITGAATNEKLFF.

This chain links TRBV27 with TRBJ1-2, with a weak D call TRBD1 (6 bases). The length of the CDR3 is 15 residues. Trimming pared 3 bases from V and 5 bases from J, leaving 16 bases between. The germline CDR1 and CDR2 sequences are MNHEY and SMNVEV (reference sequence). The CDR3 region has the DNA TGTGCCAGCAGTTTTGTCAGGGGAACCTCTTATGGCTACACCTTC. Translation: CASSFVRGTSYGYTF.

The J gene is TRBJ2-7, the V gene TRBV5-4; no firm D call. CDR3 length equals 13 residues. The germline V and J ends were trimmed by 1 base and 3 bases, with 8 bases remaining between them. The germline gives CDR1 SGHNT, CDR2 YYREEE (reference sequence). The CDR3 nucleotides are TGTGCCAGCAGCTTGTACGCCAGCTACGAGCAGTACTTC. It translates to CASSLYASYEQYF.

CDR3 coding DNA: TGTGCCAGCAGCCCAAACTACTCCCACAGGGGGAATAGTGAAAAACTGTTTTTT. As protein: CASSPNYSHRGNSEKLFF. V usage is TRBV7-9 and J usage is TRBJ1-4; 8 bases agree with TRBD1. The CDR3 is 18 residues long. V dropped 5 bases and J dropped 7; count of bases not matched to a gene: 18. The germline gives CDR1 SEHNR, CDR2 FQNEAQ (reference sequence).

The chain employs TRBV7-8 and TRBJ1-1; D possibly corresponds to TRBD1 (5 bases). The CDR3 contains 13 residues. The germline CDR1 and CDR2 sequences are SGHVS and FQNEAQ. Trimming shortened V by 5 bases and J by 1 base, and 8 bases separated the two germline ends. CDR3 loop: CASSHGQNTEAFF. In nucleotides, the CDR3 is TGTGCCAGCAGCCACGGACAGAACACTGAAGCTTTCTTT. The variable domain in full, completed from reference TRBV7-8 and TRBJ1-1, reads GAGVSQSPRYKVAKRGQDVALRCDPISGHVSLFWYQQALGQGPEFLTYFQNEAQLDKSGLPSDRFFAERPEGSVSTLKIQRTQQEDSAVYLCASSHGQNTEAFFGQGTRLTVV.

The J gene is TRBJ2-1, the V gene TRBV27; D unclear. The CDR3 loop spans 12 amino acids. The germline gives CDR1 MNHEY, CDR2 SMNVEV (reference sequence). Between the trimmed V and J ends, which lost 8 bases and 4 bases, there was a span of 9 bases. CDR3 amino acids: CASGVLYNEQFF. The DNA of the CDR3 is TGTGCCAGCGGGGTCCTATACAATGAGCAGTTCTTC.

The chain links TRBV28 to TRBJ2-7, with D hard to call. Germline V gene lookup returns CDR1 MDHEN and CDR2 SYDVKM. V lost 1 base to trimming and J lost 5 bases, with 6 bases between them. The CDR3 runs 12 residues. The CDR3 spells CASSLLGNEQYF. The CDR3 bases are TGTGCCAGCAGTTTATTGGGCAACGAGCAGTACTTC.

The chain has TRBV19 and TRBJ1-1; TRBD1 matches 7 bases. There are 14 residues in the CDR3. Germline V gives CDR1 LNHDA, CDR2 SQIVND (reference sequence). The junction had 4 bases not matched to a gene; V was cut back by 3 bases and J by 3 bases. CDR3 sequence: CASSIQGVDTEAFF. CDR3 bases: TGTGCCAGTAGTATTCAGGGGGTGGACACTGAAGCTTTCTTT.

The genes are TRBV5-4 and TRBJ1-4; 9 bases align to TRBD1. The germline V gene encodes CDR1 SGHNT and CDR2 YYREEE (reference sequence). V was pared by 3 bases and J by 7 bases, with 10 bases of the junction left unmatched. CDR3 size: 16 residues. CDR3 in DNA: TGTGCCAGCAGCTCAACCCTGGGACAGGGCCGTGAAAAACTGTTTTTT. This sequence encodes CASSSTLGQGREKLFF.

This clone was counted a few times. The chain recombines TRBV2 with TRBJ1-2; D remains unclear. Germline V gene lookup returns CDR1 SNHLY and CDR2 FYNNEI. Trimming left V 8 bases short and J 4 bases short, with 11 bases between. The CDR3 sequence is 12 residues long. CDR3 in amino acids: CASGEYLYGYTF. The CDR3 nucleotides are TGTGCCAGCGGCGAGTACCTCTATGGCTACACCTTC.

V and J are TRBV7-9 and TRBJ2-6; 8 bases agree with TRBD2. Losses at the gene ends were 5 bases for V and 2 bases for J; bases not matched to a gene: 5. Per germline, CDR1 SEHNR and CDR2 FQNEAQ (reference sequence). The CDR3 extends over 16 amino acids. The CDR3 coding sequence is TGTGCCAGCAGCCGAAGACTAGCGCCTGGGGCCAACGTCCTGACTTTC. Its protein is CASSRRLAPGANVLTF. Filled out from reference TRBV7-9 and TRBJ2-6, the complete variable domain reads DTGVSQNPRHKITKRGQNVTFRCDPISEHNRLYWYRQTLGQGPEFLTYFQNEAQLEKSRLLSDRFSAERPKGSFSTLEIQRTEQGDSAMYLCASSRRLAPGANVLTFGAGSRLTVL.